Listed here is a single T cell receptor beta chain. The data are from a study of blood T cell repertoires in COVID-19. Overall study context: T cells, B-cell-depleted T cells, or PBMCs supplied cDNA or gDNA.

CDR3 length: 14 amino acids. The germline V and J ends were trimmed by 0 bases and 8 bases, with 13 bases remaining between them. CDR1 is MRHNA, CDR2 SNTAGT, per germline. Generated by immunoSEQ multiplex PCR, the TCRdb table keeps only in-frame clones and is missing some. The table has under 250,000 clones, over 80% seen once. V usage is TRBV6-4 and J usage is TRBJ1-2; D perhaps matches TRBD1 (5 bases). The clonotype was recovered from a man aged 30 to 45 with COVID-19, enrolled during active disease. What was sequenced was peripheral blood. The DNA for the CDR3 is TGTGCCAGCAGTGACTCGGAAGGGGCTGACGGCTACACCTTC. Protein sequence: CASSDSEGADGYTF.